This T cell receptor (beta chain) appears in the sequencing data of a study of T cell responses to AZD1222 COVID-19 vaccine. As for the study in general: The analysis combined second doses at about 4 or about 12 weeks. General study findings and limits: Repertoire sampling was restricted to post-peak T cell response timepoints. After two AZD1222 doses, spike-specific TCR breadth and depth rose versus day 0. The reported proportion of spike-specific TCRs targeting unmutated variant regions was nearly half.

The assay was immunoSEQ multiplex PCR, and TCRdb's table has in-frame clones only and misses some. This sample has 140,000 or so clones; around 90% occur once, and the top ten carry 3% to 4.5%. Trimming left V 3 bases short and J 4 bases short, with 15 bases between. CDR3 length: 15 amino acids. Germline V gives CDR1 ENHRY, CDR2 SYGVKD. In the case of this clone: Its cognate antigen is unknown.

The source material was peripheral blood, sampled on day 0 of AZD1222 vaccination. The V and J genes are TRBV10-3 and TRBJ1-1; TRBD1 is a possible D gene (6 bases). The sequence derives from an adult in good health. CDR3 DNA: TGTGCCATCAGTGAAGGGTTGGTCAGGGGCACTGAAGCTTTCTTT. Translated, it gives CAISEGLVRGTEAFF.